The present TCR beta chain was sequenced within a study of blood T cell repertoires in COVID-19. Overall study: T cells, B-cell-depleted T cells, or PBMCs provided the cDNA or gDNA that served as material.

Original processing methods: By means of reference gene primer amplification, nucleated cell counts were estimated. The protocol was immunoSEQ multiplex PCR, while the TCRdb copy is restricted to in-frame clones and leaves out a portion. That table gives V, J and clone size, and the DNA gave D and trimming. The sample includes roughly 250,000 clones, around 90% of them seen just once. CDR1 MNHEY and CDR2 SMNVEV come from the germline V gene (reference sequence). V was clipped by 1 base and J by 7 bases, with 16 bases between them. The CDR3 contains 15 residues. The V gene is TRBV27, the J gene TRBJ2-5; D remains ambiguous. The sequence was collected from a person between 18 and 35 years old with COVID-19, enrolled during active disease. The sequenced material came from peripheral blood. In nucleotides, the CDR3 is TGTGCCAGCAGTTTATTCCGTGGTGTCCCAGGGACCCAGTACTTC. Translating it yields CASSLFRGVPGTQYF.